This is a list of T cell receptor beta chains from one sample in a study of cytomegalovirus exposure and HLA in healthy donors. Sequenced by immunoSEQ multiplex PCR; TCRdb stores in-frame clones only, minus some. The sample includes 95,000 to 150,000 clones, 74% of them seen just once. Sequencing was carried out using PBMCs. The receptors were sampled from a man aged 40-49 years in good health and CMV-seropositive. CDR3s include the opening cysteine and the closing phenylalanine or tryptophan. The order of the fields is D gene, V gene, clone size, J gene, CDR3 DNA, CDR3 protein. The D gene is left open where the match is weak. The size of a clone is reported for some rows only, either as once, few or many, or as a class for expanded clones.

-	TRBV5-5	-	TRBJ2-5	TGTGCCAGCAGCTTTTCGGGAGTTTTAGAGACCCAGTACTTC	CASSFSGVLETQYF
-	TRBV30	-	TRBJ2-2	TGTGCCTGGAGTAACCCGTGGGCCGGGGAGACCGGGGAGCTGTTTTTT	CAWSNPWAGETGELFF
TRBD2	TRBV7-2	-	TRBJ2-5	TGTGCCAGCAGCAAGACTAGCGGGAGAAGAGAGACCCAGTACTTC	CASSKTSGRRETQYF
-	TRBV4-1	-	TRBJ2-7	TGCGCCAGCAGCCAACCCGGGAGGACAGCCTCCTACGAGCAGTACTTC	CASSQPGRTASYEQYF
TRBD2	TRBV5-4	-	TRBJ2-1	TGTGCCAGCAGCCCACCCGGGGGGGGGAAATACAATGAGCAGTTCTTC	CASSPPGGGKYNEQFF
TRBD1	TRBV30	-	TRBJ1-1	TGTGCCTGGAGTGAGCCGGGACAGCCCTACACTGAAGCTTTCTTT	CAWSEPGQPYTEAFF
TRBD1	TRBV12-5	-	TRBJ2-4	TGTGCTAGTGGATACGACAGGGGCGATGACATTCAGTACTTC	CASGYDRGDDIQYF
TRBD1	TRBV5-1	-	TRBJ2-5	TGCGCCAGCAGCTTGGCGGGACAGCAAGAGACCCAGTACTTC	CASSLAGQQETQYF
TRBD1	TRBV7-8	-	TRBJ1-3	TGTGCCAGCAGCCCCCGACAGGGTAGCTCTGGAAACACCATATATTTT	CASSPRQGSSGNTIYF
TRBD1	TRBV5-1	-	TRBJ2-4	TGCGCCAGCAGCCCTGGACAGGGTTCGGCCAAAAACATTCAGTACTTC	CASSPGQGSAKNIQYF
TRBD1	TRBV6-1	-	TRBJ1-4	TGTGCCAGCAGCCACCAAGGACAGGTTTGGGAAAAACTGTTTTTT	CASSHQGQVWEKLFF
-	TRBV10-2	-	TRBJ2-7	TGCGCCAGCAGTGAGCTAGGGAGTTCCTACGAGCAGTACTTC	CASSELGSSYEQYF
TRBD1	TRBV29-1	-	TRBJ2-1	TGCAGCACACACAGGGGGGTTAAGAATGAGCAGTTCTTC	CSTHRGVKNEQFF
TRBD1	TRBV25-1	-	TRBJ2-3	TGTGCCAGCAGTCAAATCAGGGGGCTGGGCGCAGATACGCAGTATTTT	CASSQIRGLGADTQYF
-	TRBV6-4	-	TRBJ2-2	TGTGCCAGCAGTGGTGAGGCGGGCGCCGGGGAGCTGTTTTTT	CASSGEAGAGELFF
TRBD1	TRBV29-1	-	TRBJ2-2	TGCAGCGTTGCCGACGGGGACAGGGGACGCTCCGCGAACACCGGGGAGCTGTTTTTT	CSVADGDRGRSANTGELFF
-	TRBV29-1	once	TRBJ2-7	TGCAGCGTTGTAATCGGGAACTACGAGCAGTACTTC	CSVVIGNYEQYF
-	TRBV6-1	-	TRBJ1-3	TGTGCCAGCAGGGAACAGGTGGTCTCTGGAAACACCATATATTTT	CASREQVVSGNTIYF
TRBD1	TRBV28	-	TRBJ2-7	TGTGCCAGCAGTTTACGAGGGACAGGGTTTGCCTACGAGCAGTACTTC	CASSLRGTGFAYEQYF
TRBD1	TRBV4-1	-	TRBJ1-2	TGCGCCAGCAGCCCCGGGACAGGGGCTTATGGCTACACCTTC	CASSPGTGAYGYTF
-	TRBV28	few	TRBJ1-1	TGTGCCAGCAGGGAACAGGTCGAAGCTTTCTTT	CASREQVEAFF
-	TRBV13	-	TRBJ1-4	TGTGCCAGCAGCTTAGGTACAACTAATGAAAAACTGTTTTTT	CASSLGTTNEKLFF
TRBD2	TRBV4-3	-	TRBJ2-3	TGCGCCAGCAGCCAAGGCGGGAGTGAAGCAGATACGCAGTATTTT	CASSQGGSEADTQYF
-	TRBV7-8	-	TRBJ1-2	TGTGCCAGCAGCTCAGATGACTATGGCTACACCTTC	CASSSDDYGYTF
-	TRBV5-1	-	TRBJ2-7	TGCGCCAGCAGCTTGGGTCAGACAACCGACGAGCAGTACTTC	CASSLGQTTDEQYF
-	TRBV11-2	-	TRBJ1-3	TGTGCCAGCAGCTTAGGAGACTCTGGAAACACCATATATTTT	CASSLGDSGNTIYF
-	TRBV19	-	TRBJ2-7	TGTGCCAGTAGTACCCGCGGCAGTAGAATAACCTACGAGCAGTACTTC	CASSTRGSRITYEQYF
TRBD1	TRBV15	-	TRBJ2-7	TGTGCCACCAGCAGAGGTACAGGGGTGTACGAGCAGTACTTC	CATSRGTGVYEQYF
-	TRBV29-1	-	TRBJ2-3	TGCAGCGTGGCAGCCGGGACACACAGCACAGATACGCAGTATTTT	CSVAAGTHSTDTQYF
-	TRBV30	-	TRBJ2-7	TGTGCCTGGAGTGTAGACTATATCTCCTACGAGCAGTACTTC	CAWSVDYISYEQYF
-	TRBV27	-	TRBJ1-1	TGTGCCAGCAGTTTGGAGGGGAAGGTGGCTTTCTTT	CASSLEGKVAFF
-	TRBV6-1	-	TRBJ1-6	TGTGCCAGCATCTCAGGGGTCTGGGATTCACCCCTCCACTTT	CASISGVWDSPLHF
TRBD2	TRBV27	once	TRBJ2-1	TGTGCCAGCAGCCCGGGACTAGCGGGAGTCTATGAGCAGTTCTTC	CASSPGLAGVYEQFF